Listed here are 28 T cell receptor beta chains from one sample, sequenced in a study of blood T cell repertoires in COVID-19. TCRdb's copy holds only in-frame clones and misses some; the assay was immunoSEQ multiplex PCR. The repertoire holds 150,000 to 200,000 clones, with around nine tenths as singletons. The sample taken for sequencing was peripheral blood. The receptors were sampled from a human donor in a cohort sampled during active COVID-19.

The V gene is TRBV7-2, the J gene TRBJ1-6; 7 bases map to TRBD1. This CDR3 comprises 14 residues. Germline V gives CDR1 SGHTA, CDR2 FQGNSA. V shed 7 bases and J 11 bases; nucleotides not matched to a gene: 11. This CDR3 is CASTLDRVGAPLHF. In DNA form, the CDR3 reads TGTGCCAGCACCCTTGACAGGGTTGGCGCACCCCTCCACTTT.

The DNA for the CDR3 is TGCAGCGTTGCCGGGACAGGGAGCTCTGGAAACACCATATATTTT. This gives the protein CSVAGTGSSGNTIYF. The chain is built from TRBV29-1 and TRBJ1-3; 9 nucleotides match TRBD1. Germline V gene sequence: CDR1 SQVTM, CDR2 ANQGSEA. J lost 0 bases, V lost 4 bases, and 4 bases had no gene match. CDR3 length: 15 residues.

V and J are TRBV6-6 and TRBJ1-1; 8 bases map to TRBD1. The CDR3 spans 16 residues. The germline gives CDR1 MNHNY, CDR2 SVGAGI (reference sequence). Losses at the gene ends were 5 bases for V and 1 base for J; bases not matched to a gene: 9. CDR3 sequence: CASSAPTGAENTEAFF. DNA of the CDR3: TGTGCCAGCAGTGCCCCGACAGGGGCCGAGAACACTGAAGCTTTCTTT.

CDR3 coding DNA: TGTGCCATCAGTGAGGGACAGGGGATTATGGGCTACACCTTC. Its translation is CAISEGQGIMGYTF. The rearrangement joins TRBV10-3 to TRBJ1-2, with 9 nucleotides matching TRBD1. V lost 2 bases to trimming and J lost 8 bases; unmatched junction nucleotides: 6. Germline lookup yields CDR1 ENHRY and CDR2 SYGVKD. The CDR3 contains 14 residues.

The V and J genes are TRBV28 and TRBJ1-2; D is unclear. Germline lookup yields CDR1 MDHEN and CDR2 SYDVKM. V was clipped by 2 bases and J by 5 bases, with 6 bases between them. The CDR3 sequence is 12 residues long. CDR3 nucleotides: TGTGCCAGCAGTTTAAGGGAGTATGGCTACACCTTC. Translating it yields CASSLREYGYTF.

CDR3 nucleotide sequence: TGTGCCACCAGTGATATGGACAGTGAAGCTTTCTTT. It yields the protein CATSDMDSEAFF. The V and J genes are TRBV24-1 and TRBJ1-1; possible D gene TRBD1, 6 bases. V lost 3 bases and J lost 7, with 8 bases in between. This CDR3 has 12 residues. In germline, CDR1 is KGHDR, CDR2 SFDVKD.

The CDR3 reads CASSRGLSTDTQYF. CDR3 nucleotides: TGCGCCAGCAGCCGAGGGCTAAGCACAGATACGCAGTATTTT. The chain joins TRBV5-1 to TRBJ2-3; TRBD2 is a possible D gene (5 bases). The CDR3 totals 14 residues. V gave up 4 bases and J gave up 0 bases, with 9 bases separating them. Germline V gene lookup returns CDR1 SGHRS and CDR2 YFSETQ.

The gene calls are TRBV5-1 and TRBJ2-1, with 8 bases aligning to TRBD2. Germline CDR1 SGHRS, CDR2 YFSETQ. CDR3 length equals 16 residues. The J segment lost 3 bases and the V segment lost 0 bases, leaving 5 bases of the junction unmatched. The CDR3 sequence: CASSLGAGVGYNEQFF. For the CDR3, the DNA is TGCGCCAGCAGCTTGGGAGCGGGAGTGGGCTACAATGAGCAGTTCTTC.

The V and J genes are TRBV3-1 (or the pseudogene TRBV3-2) and TRBJ2-7, with 7 bases lining up with TRBD2. CDR3 length: 14 amino acids. Per the germline V gene, CDR1 is LGHDT and CDR2 is YNNKEL (reference sequence). Unmatched junction bases numbered 9, after V lost 3 bases and J lost 7 bases. This CDR3 reads CASSQGGRAWEQYF. For the CDR3, the DNA is TGTGCCAGCAGCCAGGGTGGGAGGGCCTGGGAGCAGTACTTC.

The V gene is TRBV5-1, the J gene TRBJ2-3; 8 bases are a match to TRBD2. Germline assignment: CDR1 SGHRS and CDR2 YFSETQ. V dropped 3 bases and J dropped 1; count of bases not matched to a gene: 7. This CDR3 has 16 amino acids. The CDR3: CASSWGAGAGTDTQYF. The CDR3 DNA is TGCGCCAGCAGCTGGGGAGCGGGAGCAGGCACAGATACGCAGTATTTT.

The chain recombines TRBV10-3 with TRBJ2-7; perhaps TRBD1 as D (6 bases). Per germline, CDR1 ENHRY and CDR2 SYGVKD. This CDR3 is 14 amino acids long. Trimming pared 4 bases from V and 2 bases from J, leaving 12 bases between. Here the CDR3 reads CAISGQVGPYEQYF. CDR3 DNA: TGTGCCATCAGTGGACAGGTGGGGCCCTACGAGCAGTACTTC.

The chain combines TRBV5-1 with TRBJ1-2, with TRBD1 matching 7 bases. Trimming at V came to 0 bases and at J to 6 bases, leaving 2 bases not matched to a gene. This CDR3 contains 13 residues. Germline CDR1 reads SGHRS; CDR2 reads YFSETQ. This CDR3 is CASSLGGTDGYTF. The CDR3 bases are TGCGCCAGCAGCTTGGGTGGGACAGATGGCTACACCTTC. Full variable domain (remainder filled in from reference TRBV5-1 and TRBJ1-2): KAGVTQTPRYLIKTRGQQVTLSCSPISGHRSVSWYQQTPGQGLQFLFEYFSETQRNKGNFPGRFSGRQFSNSRSEMNVSTLELGDSALYLCASSLGGTDGYTFGSGTRLTVV.

This clone showed up just once. The chain links TRBV5-1 to TRBJ1-5; D remains ambiguous. Between the trimmed V and J ends, which lost 5 bases and 0 bases, there was a span of 6 bases. The CDR3 runs 13 residues. The germline gives CDR1 SGHRS, CDR2 YFSETQ. The CDR3 coding sequence is TGCGCCAGCAGGAGTGATAGCAATCAGCCCCAGCATTTT. Amino acids: CASRSDSNQPQHF.

This clone was detected a few times. This rearrangement joins TRBV27 to TRBJ2-2; D might be TRBD2 (7 bases). Germline assignment: CDR1 MNHEY and CDR2 SMNVEV (reference sequence). The CDR3 covers 20 residues. Trimming removed 1 base at V and 2 bases at J, with 23 bases between. The CDR3 sequence is CASSLWGSGIRGANTGELFF. DNA for the CDR3: TGTGCCAGCAGTTTATGGGGAAGCGGGATCAGGGGTGCAAACACCGGGGAGCTGTTTTTT.

V usage is TRBV2 and J usage is TRBJ1-1; a weak D match, TRBD1 (6 bases). Per germline, CDR1 SNHLY and CDR2 FYNNEI. This CDR3 is built from 14 residues. V lost 6 bases, J lost 0 bases, and 11 bases lay in between. CDR3 residues: CASSAGGLNTEAFF. The CDR3 DNA sequence: TGTGCCAGCAGCGCCGGGGGGCTGAACACTGAAGCTTTCTTT.

V is TRBV9 and J is TRBJ2-3; TRBD2 aligns across 12 bases. The germline V gene encodes CDR1 SGDLS and CDR2 YYNGEE. V lost 1 base to trimming and J lost 4 bases; unmatched junction nucleotides: 10. The CDR3 contains 18 residues. DNA for the CDR3: TGTGCCAGCAGCGTATCTAGCGGGGGGGCCCTGGGTGCAGATACGCAGTATTTT. Amino acid sequence: CASSVSSGGALGADTQYF. The variable domain in full, with the rest retrieved from reference TRBV9 and TRBJ2-3, is DSGVTQTPKHLITATGQRVTLRCSPRSGDLSVYWYQQSLDQGLQFLIQYYNGEERAKGNILERFSAQQFPDLHSELNLSSLELGDSALYFCASSVSSGGALGADTQYFGPGTRLTVL.

This clone has only a few counts. This chain uses TRBV7-2 with TRBJ2-7, with a tentative D call TRBD2 (6 bases). The CDR3 consists of 15 residues. Between the trimmed V and J ends, which lost 5 bases and 3 bases, there was a span of 17 bases. CDR1 SGHTA and CDR2 FQGNSA come from the germline V gene. CDR3: CASSPPTSPNYEQYF. CDR3 DNA: TGTGCCAGCAGCCCCCCGACTAGTCCCAACTACGAGCAGTACTTC.

This chain links TRBV19 with TRBJ2-1, with D possibly being TRBD2 (6 bases). The CDR3 extends over 13 amino acids. V dropped 4 bases and J dropped 6 bases, with 10 bases sitting between them. Germline V CDR1 and CDR2: LNHDA, SQIVND (reference sequence). For the CDR3, the DNA is TGTGCCAGTAGTACCGGGACTGTCAATGAGCAGTTCTTC. It translates to CASSTGTVNEQFF.

This clone was recorded only once. The genes are TRBV3-1 (or the pseudogene TRBV3-2) and TRBJ2-7, with TRBD2 identical over 8 bases. In germline, CDR1 is LGHDT, CDR2 YNNKEL (reference sequence). This CDR3 contains 16 residues. Trimming took 4 bases from V and 0 from J; bases not matched to a gene: 8. The chain's CDR3 is CASSLAGQAVSYEQYF. Here the CDR3 DNA reads TGTGCCAGCAGCCTAGCGGGGCAGGCGGTCTCCTACGAGCAGTACTTC.

The chain links TRBV27 to TRBJ2-2, with D tentatively TRBD2 (6 bases). Germline V gene sequence: CDR1 MNHEY, CDR2 SMNVEV (reference sequence). Trimming took off 6 bases at V and 5 bases at J, with 22 bases between the two ends. The CDR3 loop spans 17 amino acids. CDR3 amino acids: CASRPRVEAGRTGELFF. The CDR3 DNA sequence: TGTGCCAGCAGACCCCGCGTTGAGGCGGGGAGAACCGGGGAGCTGTTTTTT.

The chain combines TRBV7-2 with TRBJ1-3; D is unresolved. The CDR3 runs to 14 residues. V dropped 7 bases and J dropped 2 bases, with 12 bases sitting between them. The germline V gene encodes CDR1 SGHTA and CDR2 FQGNSA. The CDR3 region is CASTREVTGNTIYF. The DNA for the CDR3 is TGTGCCAGCACCCGTGAGGTAACTGGAAACACCATATATTTT.

The chain joins TRBV4-2 to TRBJ2-1, with 14 bases matching TRBD2. This CDR3 region has 19 residues. J lost 5 bases, V lost 0 bases, and 9 bases had no gene match. CDR1 and CDR2 (germline): LGHNA, YNFKEQ. Written as DNA, the CDR3 is TGTGCCAGCAGCCAAGACCCGACTAGCGGGAGGGGTAGGGACAATGAGCAGTTCTTC. Translating gives CASSQDPTSGRGRDNEQFF.

The chain combines TRBV6-6 with TRBJ2-7, with 8 bases lining up with TRBD1. Germline V gene sequence: CDR1 MNHNY, CDR2 SVGAGI (reference sequence). Losses at the gene ends were 8 bases for V and 4 bases for J; bases not matched to a gene: 4. The CDR3 consists of 12 residues. CDR3: CASGQGWYEQYF. The CDR3 nucleotides read TGTGCCAGCGGACAGGGCTGGTACGAGCAGTACTTC.

This clone has only a few counts. The chain uses TRBV30 and TRBJ1-1; TRBD1 matches at 7 bases. With 5 bases clipped from V and 1 base from J, the junction kept 7 bases outside the gene matches. CDR1 GTSNPN and CDR2 SVGIG come from the germline V gene (reference sequence). This CDR3 contains 14 residues. The CDR3 spells CAWGRQGSNTEAFF. In DNA form, the CDR3 reads TGTGCCTGGGGAAGACAGGGTTCGAACACTGAAGCTTTCTTT.

The sample holds one count of this clone. V is TRBV2 and J is TRBJ1-6; TRBD1 agrees at 8 bases. After removal of 6 bases from V and 5 bases from J, the junction contained 6 bases not matched to a gene. CDR3 length equals 15 residues. Per germline, CDR1 SNHLY and CDR2 FYNNEI. The CDR3 here is CASSWTGSDNSPLHF. The CDR3 DNA follows: TGTGCCAGCAGCTGGACAGGGTCCGATAATTCACCCCTCCACTTT.

The gene calls are TRBV27 and TRBJ2-6; D ambiguous. Germline values: CDR1 MNHEY, CDR2 SMNVEV (reference sequence). Trimming pared 3 bases from V and 1 base from J, leaving 4 bases between. The CDR3 extends over 14 amino acids. Here the CDR3 reads CASSLASGANVLTF. Here the CDR3 DNA reads TGTGCCAGCAGTTTGGCTTCTGGGGCCAACGTCCTGACTTTC.

The gene calls are TRBV27 and TRBJ1-2; 8 positions match TRBD1. V shed 5 bases and J 8 bases; nucleotides not matched to a gene: 7. Germline CDR1 and CDR2: MNHEY and SMNVEV (reference sequence). The CDR3 spans 13 residues. CDR3 residues: CASSTRTGSGYTF. CDR3 coding DNA: TGTGCCAGCAGTACCCGGACAGGGAGCGGCTACACCTTC.

The chain has TRBV6-5 and TRBJ1-3; D is uncertain. The CDR3 length is 15 residues. Trimming shortened V by 7 bases and J by 2 bases, and 15 bases separated the two germline ends. In germline, CDR1 is MNHEY, CDR2 SVGAGI. The CDR3 DNA reads TGTGCCAGCACTGGGGTGGGAGTTACTGGAAACACCATATATTTT. Encoded protein: CASTGVGVTGNTIYF.